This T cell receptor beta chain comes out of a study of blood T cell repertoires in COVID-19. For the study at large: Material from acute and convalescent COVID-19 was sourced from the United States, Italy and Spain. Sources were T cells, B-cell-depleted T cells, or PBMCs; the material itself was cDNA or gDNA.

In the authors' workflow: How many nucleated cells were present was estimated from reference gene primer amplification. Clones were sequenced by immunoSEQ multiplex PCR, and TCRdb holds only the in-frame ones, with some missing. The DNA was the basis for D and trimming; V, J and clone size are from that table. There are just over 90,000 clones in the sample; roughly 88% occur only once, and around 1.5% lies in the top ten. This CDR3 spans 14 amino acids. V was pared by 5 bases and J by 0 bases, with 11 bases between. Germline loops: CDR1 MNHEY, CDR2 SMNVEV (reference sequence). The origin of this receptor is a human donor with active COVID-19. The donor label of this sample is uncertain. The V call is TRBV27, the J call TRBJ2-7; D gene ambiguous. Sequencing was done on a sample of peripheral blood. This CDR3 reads CASSPYRSSYEQYF. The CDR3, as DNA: TGTGCCAGCAGTCCCTATAGGAGCTCCTACGAGCAGTACTTC.